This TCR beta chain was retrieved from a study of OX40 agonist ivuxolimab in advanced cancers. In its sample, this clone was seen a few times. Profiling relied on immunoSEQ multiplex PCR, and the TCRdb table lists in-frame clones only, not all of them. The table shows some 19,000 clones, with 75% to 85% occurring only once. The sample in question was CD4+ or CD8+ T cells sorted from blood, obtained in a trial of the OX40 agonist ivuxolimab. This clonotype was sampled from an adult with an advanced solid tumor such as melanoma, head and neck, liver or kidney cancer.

The CDR3 protein is CASSQGGGGPWALATQYF. CDR3 nucleotide sequence: TGCGCCAGCAGCCAAGGCGGGGGAGGACCGTGGGCCCTAGCGACCCAGTACTTC. J is TRBJ2-5 and V is TRBV4-1, with 7 nucleotides matching TRBD2. Germline CDR1 is MGHRA and CDR2 is YSYEKL. Losses at the gene ends were 1 base for V and 7 bases for J; bases not matched to a gene: 18. This CDR3 is 18 amino acids long.